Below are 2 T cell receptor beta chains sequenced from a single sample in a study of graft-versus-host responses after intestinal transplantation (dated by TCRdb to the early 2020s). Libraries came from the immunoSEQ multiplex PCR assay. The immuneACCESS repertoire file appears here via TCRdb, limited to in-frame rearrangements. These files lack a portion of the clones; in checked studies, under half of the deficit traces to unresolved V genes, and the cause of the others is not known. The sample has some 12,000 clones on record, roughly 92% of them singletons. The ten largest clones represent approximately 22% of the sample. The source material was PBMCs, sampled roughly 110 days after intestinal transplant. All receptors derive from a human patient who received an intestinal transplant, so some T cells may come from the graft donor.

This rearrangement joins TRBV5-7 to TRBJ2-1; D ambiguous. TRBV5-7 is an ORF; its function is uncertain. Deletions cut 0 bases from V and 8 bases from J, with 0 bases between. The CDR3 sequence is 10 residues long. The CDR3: CASSLDEQFF. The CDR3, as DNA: TGTGCCAGCAGCTTGGATGAGCAGTTCTTC.

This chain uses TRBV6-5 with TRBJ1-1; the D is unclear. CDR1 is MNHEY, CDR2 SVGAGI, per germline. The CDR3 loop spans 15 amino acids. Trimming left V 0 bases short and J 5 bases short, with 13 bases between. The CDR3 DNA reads TGTGCCAGCAGTTACTCGTCGGATTCGGGGACTGAAGCTTTCTTT. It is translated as CASSYSSDSGTEAFF.